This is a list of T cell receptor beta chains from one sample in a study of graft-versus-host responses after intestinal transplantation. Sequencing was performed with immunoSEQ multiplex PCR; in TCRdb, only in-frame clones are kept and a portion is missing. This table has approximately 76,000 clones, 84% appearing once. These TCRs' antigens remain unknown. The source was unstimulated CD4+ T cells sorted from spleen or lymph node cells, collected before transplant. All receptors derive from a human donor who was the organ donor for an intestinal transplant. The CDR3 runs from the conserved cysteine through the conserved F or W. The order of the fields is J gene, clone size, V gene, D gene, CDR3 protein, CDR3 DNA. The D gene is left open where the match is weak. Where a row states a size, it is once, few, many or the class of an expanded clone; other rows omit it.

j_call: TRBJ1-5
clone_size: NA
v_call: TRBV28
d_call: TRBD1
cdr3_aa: CASSLPQGAPNNQPQHF
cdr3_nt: TGTGCCAGCAGTTTACCGCAGGGGGCTCCAAACAATCAGCCCCAGCATTTT

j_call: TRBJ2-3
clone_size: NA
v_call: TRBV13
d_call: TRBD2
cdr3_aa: CASSLSLGRGSTDTQYF
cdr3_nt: TGTGCCAGCAGCTTATCTCTCGGGCGGGGGAGCACAGATACGCAGTATTTT

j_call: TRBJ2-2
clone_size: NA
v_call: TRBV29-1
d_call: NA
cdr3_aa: CSVLGHTGTGELFF
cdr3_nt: TGCAGCGTTTTGGGACATACGGGCACCGGGGAGCTGTTTTTT

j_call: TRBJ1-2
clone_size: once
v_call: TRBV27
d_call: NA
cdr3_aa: CASSRRQNYGYTF
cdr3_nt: TGTGCCAGCAGTAGGAGACAGAACTATGGCTACACCTTC

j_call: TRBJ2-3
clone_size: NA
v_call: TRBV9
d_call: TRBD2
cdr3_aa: CASSPSGITDTQYF
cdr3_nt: TGTGCCAGCAGCCCTAGCGGGATCACAGATACGCAGTATTTT

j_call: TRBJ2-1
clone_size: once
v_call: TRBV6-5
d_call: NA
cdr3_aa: CASSYSVRQAYNEQFF
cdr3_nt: TGTGCCAGCAGTTACTCTGTGAGACAGGCCTACAATGAGCAGTTCTTC

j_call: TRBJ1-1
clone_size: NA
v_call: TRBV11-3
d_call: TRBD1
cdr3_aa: CASSTDRDTEAFF
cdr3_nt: TGTGCCAGCAGTACGGACAGGGACACTGAAGCTTTCTTT

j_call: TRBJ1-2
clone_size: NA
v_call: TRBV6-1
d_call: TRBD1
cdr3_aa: CATRQGGAANYGYTF
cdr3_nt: TGTGCCACCAGACAGGGGGGTGCAGCTAACTATGGCTACACCTTC

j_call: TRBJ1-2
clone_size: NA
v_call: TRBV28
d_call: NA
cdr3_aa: CASTALVTAIYGYTF
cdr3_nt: TGTGCCAGCACCGCCCTAGTGACAGCGATATATGGCTACACCTTC

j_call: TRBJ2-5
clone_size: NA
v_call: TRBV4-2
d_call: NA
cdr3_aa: CASSQDLADQETQYF
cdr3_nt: TGTGCCAGCAGCCAAGATCTGGCAGACCAAGAGACCCAGTACTTC

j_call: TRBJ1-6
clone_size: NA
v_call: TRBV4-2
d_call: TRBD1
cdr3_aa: CASSQEAGGGSPLHF
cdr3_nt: TGTGCCAGCAGCCAAGAGGCAGGGGGCGGCTCACCCCTCCACTTT

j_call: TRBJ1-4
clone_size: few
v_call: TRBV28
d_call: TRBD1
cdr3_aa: CASSLGTGAGFEGKLFF
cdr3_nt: TGTGCCAGCAGTTTGGGGACAGGGGCCGGGTTCGAGGGAAAACTGTTTTTT

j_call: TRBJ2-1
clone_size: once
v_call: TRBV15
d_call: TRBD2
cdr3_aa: CATSRDRGSGGAVSEQFF
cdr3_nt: TGTGCCACCAGCAGAGATCGGGGTAGCGGGGGGGCCGTTAGTGAGCAGTTCTTC

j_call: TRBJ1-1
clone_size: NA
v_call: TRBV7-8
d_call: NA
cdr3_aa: CASSLGTGAFF
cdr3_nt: TGTGCCAGCAGCTTAGGGACGGGGGCTTTCTTT

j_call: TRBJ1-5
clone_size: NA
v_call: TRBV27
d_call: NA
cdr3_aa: CAIASGVGQPQHF
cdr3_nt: TGTGCCATAGCCTCGGGAGTGGGTCAGCCCCAGCATTTT

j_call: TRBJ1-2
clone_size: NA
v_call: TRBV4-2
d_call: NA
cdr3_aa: CASSQAEGEYGYTF
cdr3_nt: TGTGCCAGCAGCCAAGCCGAAGGGGAATATGGCTACACCTTC

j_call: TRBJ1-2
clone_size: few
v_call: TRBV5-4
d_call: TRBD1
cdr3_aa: CASSSGTAANYGYTF
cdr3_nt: TGTGCCAGCAGCTCTGGGACAGCGGCTAACTATGGCTACACCTTC

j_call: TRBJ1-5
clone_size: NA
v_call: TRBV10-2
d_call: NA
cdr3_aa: CASSGQYNQPQHF
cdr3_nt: TGCGCCAGCAGTGGGCAGTATAATCAGCCCCAGCATTTT

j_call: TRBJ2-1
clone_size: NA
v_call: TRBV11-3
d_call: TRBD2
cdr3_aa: CASSSGLAVEQFF
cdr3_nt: TGTGCCAGCAGCTCGGGACTAGCGGTGGAGCAGTTCTTC

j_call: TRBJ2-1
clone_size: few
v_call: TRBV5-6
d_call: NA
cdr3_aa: CASSPTGRGSEQFF
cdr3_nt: TGTGCCAGCAGCCCTACAGGTAGAGGTAGTGAGCAGTTCTTC

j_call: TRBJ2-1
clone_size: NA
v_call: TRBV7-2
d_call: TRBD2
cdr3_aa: CSSGGAVEQFF
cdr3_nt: TGTAGTAGCGGGGGGGCCGTTGAGCAGTTCTTC

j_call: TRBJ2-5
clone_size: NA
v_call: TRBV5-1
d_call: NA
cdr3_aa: CASSWLAGTETQYF
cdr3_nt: TGCGCCAGCAGCTGGCTGGCGGGGACAGAGACCCAGTACTTC

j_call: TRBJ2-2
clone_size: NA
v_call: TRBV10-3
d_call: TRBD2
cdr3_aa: CAISELMSGVNTGELFF
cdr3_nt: TGTGCCATCAGTGAGTTAATGAGCGGGGTAAACACCGGGGAGCTGTTTTTT

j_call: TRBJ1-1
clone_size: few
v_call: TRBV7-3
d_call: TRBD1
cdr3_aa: CASTNTGTGNTEAFF
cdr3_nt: TGTGCCAGCACCAACACCGGGACAGGGAACACTGAAGCTTTCTTT

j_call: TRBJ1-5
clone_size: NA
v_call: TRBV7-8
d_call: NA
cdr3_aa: CASSPRSNQPQHF
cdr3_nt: TGTGCCAGCAGCCCGCGAAGCAATCAGCCCCAGCATTTT

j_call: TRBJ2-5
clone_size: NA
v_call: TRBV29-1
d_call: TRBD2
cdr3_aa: CSVFWGGRETQYF
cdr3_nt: TGCAGCGTTTTTTGGGGGGGACGGGAGACCCAGTACTTC

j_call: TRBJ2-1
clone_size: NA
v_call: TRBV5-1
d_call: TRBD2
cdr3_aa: CASSPGLVSNEQFF
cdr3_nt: TGCGCCAGCAGCCCGGGACTAGTTAGCAATGAGCAGTTCTTC

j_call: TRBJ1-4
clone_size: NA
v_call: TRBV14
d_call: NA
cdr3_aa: CASSQDRRGLGGEKLFF
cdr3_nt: TGTGCCAGCAGCCAAGATCGGCGGGGGCTGGGCGGTGAAAAACTGTTTTTT

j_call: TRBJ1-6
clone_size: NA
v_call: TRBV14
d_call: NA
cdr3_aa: CASSQVWGGNSPLHF
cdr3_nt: TGTGCCAGCAGCCAAGTGTGGGGAGGTAATTCACCCCTCCACTTT

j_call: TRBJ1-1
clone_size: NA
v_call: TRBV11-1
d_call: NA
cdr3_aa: CASSWSDLGGQAFF
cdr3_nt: TGTGCCAGCAGCTGGAGCGACCTGGGGGGGCAAGCTTTCTTT

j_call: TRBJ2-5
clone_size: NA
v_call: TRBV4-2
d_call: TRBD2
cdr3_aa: CASSQVSGGTQETQYF
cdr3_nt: TGTGCCAGCAGCCAAGTTAGCGGGGGGACCCAAGAGACCCAGTACTTC

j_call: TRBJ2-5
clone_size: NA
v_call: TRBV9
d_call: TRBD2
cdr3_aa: CASSVTELAVETQYF
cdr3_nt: TGTGCCAGCAGCGTAACGGAACTAGCGGTCGAGACCCAGTACTTC

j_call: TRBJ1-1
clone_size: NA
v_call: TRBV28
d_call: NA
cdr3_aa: CASSLRGEGLNTEAFF
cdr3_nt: TGTGCCAGCAGTTTAAGGGGGGAGGGACTGAACACTGAAGCTTTCTTT

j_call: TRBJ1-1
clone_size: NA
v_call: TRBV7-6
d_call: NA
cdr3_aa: CASSPLYGGVTEAFF
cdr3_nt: TGTGCCAGCAGCCCGCTTTATGGGGGGGTGACTGAAGCTTTCTTT

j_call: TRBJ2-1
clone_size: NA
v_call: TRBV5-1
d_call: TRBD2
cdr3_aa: CASSSTLAGGPNEQFF
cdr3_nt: TGCGCCAGCAGCTCCACACTAGCGGGGGGGCCGAATGAGCAGTTCTTC